This T cell receptor beta chain was identified during a study of blood T cell repertoires in COVID-19 (dated by TCRdb to the early 2020s). Background for the entire study: The collaborator samples originated in the United States, Italy and Spain and spanned the acute and convalescent phases of COVID-19. The repertoires were released in a freely available public database intended as a resource for research on the immune response to SARS-CoV-2. HLA class I and class II types, where available, came from metadata supplied by the sample provider rather than from assay-based typing. Sample metadata almost always included a de-identified subject ID, COVID-19 status, age in years and sex. The prospective study material was composed of cDNA or gDNA derived from T cells, B-cell-depleted T cells, or PBMCs. Samples were obtained from the ongoing ImmuneRACE study (first 160 participants) and from 1,200 or so subjects provided by 6 global collaborators. Deeply sampled blood TCRbeta repertoires from subjects exposed to, actively infected with, or recovered from COVID-19 were included in the dataset. Study-wide findings and limitations: How much clinical and demographic metadata was included differed by source and by participant, and the metadata was provided uncurated.

The immunoSEQ Assay, a bias-controlled multiplex PCR, was used to amplify TCRbeta CDR3 regions from genomic DNA. The authors' analysis ran thus. Within the assay, amplification of reference gene primers was used to estimate how many nucleated cells each sample contained. Sequence reads were collapsed and filtered to measure the absolute abundance of every unique TCRbeta CDR3 rearrangement. For each sample, productive Simpson clonality was calculated as the square root of Simpson's diversity index over productive rearrangements. TCRdb provides this immuneACCESS table in a form limited to in-frame rearrangements. Some clones are lacking; in checked studies, under half of them reflect an unresolved V gene, and why the rest are absent is not known. The V and J calls and clone size are taken from that table; D and trimming were inferred from the DNA. The sample records 100,000 to 150,000 clones, approximately 81% of which are singletons. Of the sample, 37% falls within the top ten clones.

Sequences PRHDT (CDR1) and FYEKMQ (CDR2) are obtained from the germline V gene (reference sequence). Including the terminal cysteine and phenylalanine, the CDR3 comprises 14 residues. The read is trimmed to its CDR3 DNA, 42 bases read in frame from base 1. V is clipped by 6 bases and J by 3 bases, and the sequence between their germline boundaries is 13 bases long. Notes on this clone: Its antigen is unknown. No base quality values were provided; no much bigger clone lies one nucleotide off.

Each collaborating institution followed its own protocols to collect whole blood in K2EDTA tubes. Collaborator samples were shipped for TCRbeta analysis as frozen whole blood, isolated PBMCs, or DNA extracted from either sample type. Sequenced input: peripheral blood. The chain joins TRBV13 to TRBJ2-3, and TRBD1 may be the D gene, going by 6 matching bases. This TCR derives from a man aged 35 to 55 with active or convalescent COVID-19. CDR3 region: CASRPQQGTDTQYF. The nucleotide sequence is given as TGTGCCAGCAGACCCCAACAGGGTACAGATACGCAGTATTTT.